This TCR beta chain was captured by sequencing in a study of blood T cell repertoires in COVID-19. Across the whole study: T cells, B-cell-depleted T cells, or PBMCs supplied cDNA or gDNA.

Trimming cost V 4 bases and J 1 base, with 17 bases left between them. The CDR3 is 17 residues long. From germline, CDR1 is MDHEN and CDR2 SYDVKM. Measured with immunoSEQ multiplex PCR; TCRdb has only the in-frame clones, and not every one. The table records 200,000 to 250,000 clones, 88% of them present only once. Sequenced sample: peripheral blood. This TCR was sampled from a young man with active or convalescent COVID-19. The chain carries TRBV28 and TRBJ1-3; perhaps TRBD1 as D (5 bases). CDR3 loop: CASSSTQGLESGNTIYF. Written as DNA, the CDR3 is TGTGCCAGCAGTTCTACCCAGGGCCTCGAGTCTGGAAACACCATATATTTT. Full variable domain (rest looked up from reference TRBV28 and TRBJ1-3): DVKVTQSSRYLVKRTGEKVFLECVQDMDHENMFWYRQDPGLGLRLIYFSYDVKMKEKGDIPEGYSVSREKKERFSLILESASTNQTSMYLCASSSTQGLESGNTIYFGEGSWLTVV.